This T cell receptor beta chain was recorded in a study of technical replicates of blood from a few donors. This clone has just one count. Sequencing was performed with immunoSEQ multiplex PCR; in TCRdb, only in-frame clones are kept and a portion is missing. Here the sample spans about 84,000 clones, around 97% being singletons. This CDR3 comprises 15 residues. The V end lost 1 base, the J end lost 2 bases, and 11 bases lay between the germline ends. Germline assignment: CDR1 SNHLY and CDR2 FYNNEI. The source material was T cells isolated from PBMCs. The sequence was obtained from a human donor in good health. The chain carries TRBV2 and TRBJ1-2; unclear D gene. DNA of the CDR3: TGTGCCAGCAGTGAAGATGTGTATCTCAACTATGGCTACACCTTC. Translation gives CASSEDVYLNYGYTF.